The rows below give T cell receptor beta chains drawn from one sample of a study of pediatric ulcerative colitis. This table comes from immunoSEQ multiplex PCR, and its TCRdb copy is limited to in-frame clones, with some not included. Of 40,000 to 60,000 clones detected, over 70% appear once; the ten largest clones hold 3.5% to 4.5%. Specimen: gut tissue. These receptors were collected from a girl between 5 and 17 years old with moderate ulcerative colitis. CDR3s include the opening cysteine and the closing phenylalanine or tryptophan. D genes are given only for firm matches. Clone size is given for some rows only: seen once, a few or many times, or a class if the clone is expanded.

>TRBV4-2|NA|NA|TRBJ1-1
CASSQDANRPEAFF
TGTGCCAGCAGCCAAGATGCAAACAGGCCCGAAGCTTTCTTT
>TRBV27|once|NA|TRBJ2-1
CASSTRASSYNEQFF
TGTGCCAGCAGTACGAGGGCTAGTTCCTACAATGAGCAGTTCTTC
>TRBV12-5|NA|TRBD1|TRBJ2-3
CASGLDLQGADTQYF
TGTGCTAGTGGTTTGGACCTCCAGGGGGCAGATACGCAGTATTTT
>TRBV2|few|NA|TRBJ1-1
CARATDPDTEAFF
TGTGCCAGAGCGACAGATCCGGACACTGAAGCTTTCTTT
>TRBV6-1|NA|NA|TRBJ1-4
CASSEQNLSNEKLFF
TGTGCCAGCAGTGAACAAAACCTCAGTAATGAAAAACTGTTTTTT
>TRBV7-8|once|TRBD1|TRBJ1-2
CASSRQGLDYGYTF
TGTGCCAGCAGTCGACAGGGTTTAGACTATGGCTACACCTTC
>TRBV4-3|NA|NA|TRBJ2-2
CASSQDQVAGELFF
TGCGCCAGCAGCCAAGATCAGGTAGCCGGGGAGCTGTTTTTT
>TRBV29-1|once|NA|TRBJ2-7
CSARSGRNRGEQYF
TGCAGCGCCCGTTCGGGGAGGAATCGGGGGGAGCAGTACTTC
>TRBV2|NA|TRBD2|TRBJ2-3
CASTPLAGRTDTQYF
TGTGCCTCTACCCCGCTAGCGGGACGCACAGATACGCAGTATTTT
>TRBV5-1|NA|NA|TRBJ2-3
CASSSRDFSDTQYF
TGCGCCAGCAGCTCGAGGGACTTCTCAGATACGCAGTATTTT
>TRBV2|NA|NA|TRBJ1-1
CASSETGLNTEAFF
TGTGCCAGCAGTGAAACAGGTCTGAACACTGAAGCTTTCTTT
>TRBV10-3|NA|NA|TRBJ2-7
CAIRGAYEQYF
TGTGCCATCAGGGGTGCCTACGAGCAGTACTTC
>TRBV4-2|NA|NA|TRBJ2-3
CASRFGSAADTQYF
TGTGCCAGCAGGTTTGGGTCCGCCGCGGATACGCAGTATTTT
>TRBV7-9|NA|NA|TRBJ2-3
CASSLRRVQGDSAGTQYF
TGTGCCAGCAGCTTAAGGCGCGTGCAGGGAGACTCGGCGGGTACGCAGTATTTT
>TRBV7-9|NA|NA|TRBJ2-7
CASSLGGLTYEQYF
TGTGCCAGCAGCTTAGGAGGGTTGACCTACGAGCAGTACTTC
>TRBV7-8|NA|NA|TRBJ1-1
CASSPIRGHGPEAFF
TGTGCCAGCAGCCCGATCAGAGGTCACGGCCCTGAAGCTTTCTTT
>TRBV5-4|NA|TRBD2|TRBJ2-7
CASRIDLAGVNEQYF
TGTGCCAGCAGGATCGATCTAGCGGGAGTTAACGAGCAGTACTTC
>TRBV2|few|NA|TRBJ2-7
CASTTQGSRYEQYF
TGTGCCAGCACTACACAGGGCTCCCGCTACGAGCAGTACTTC
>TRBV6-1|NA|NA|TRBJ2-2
CASSYTNTGELFF
TGTGCCAGCAGTTATACGAACACCGGGGAGCTGTTTTTT
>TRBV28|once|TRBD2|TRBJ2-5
CASSLPGLAYQETQYF
TGTGCCAGCAGTTTACCGGGACTAGCGTACCAAGAGACCCAGTACTTC
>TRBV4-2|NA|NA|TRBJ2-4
CASSLGLGAVQYF
TGTGCCAGCAGCTTGGGCCTGGGGGCAGTTCAGTACTTC
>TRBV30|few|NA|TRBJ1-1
CAYDEAFF
TGTGCCTACGATGAAGCTTTCTTT
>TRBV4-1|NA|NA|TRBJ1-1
CASSQATHVGNTEAFF
TGCGCCAGCAGCCAAGCGACCCATGTCGGGAACACTGAAGCTTTCTTT
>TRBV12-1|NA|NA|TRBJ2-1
CASSSGAANEQFF
TGTGCCAGCAGCTCAGGAGCAGCCAATGAGCAGTTCTTC
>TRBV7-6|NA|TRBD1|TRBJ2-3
CASSGRQGSTDTQYF
TGTGCCAGCAGCGGCAGACAGGGCAGCACAGATACGCAGTATTTT
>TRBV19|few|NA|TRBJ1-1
CASSMGRIPEAFF
TGTGCCAGTAGTATGGGGAGGATTCCCGAAGCTTTCTTT
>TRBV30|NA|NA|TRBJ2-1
CAWTTGRNEQFF
TGTGCCTGGACCACAGGGAGGAATGAGCAGTTCTTC
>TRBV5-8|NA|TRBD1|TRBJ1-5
CASSFKLLGNRGYNQPQHF
TGTGCCAGCAGCTTTAAGCTCTTAGGGAACAGGGGATACAATCAGCCCCAGCATTTT
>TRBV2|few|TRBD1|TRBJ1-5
CASSGNRGRGADQPQHF
TGTGCCAGCAGTGGAAACAGGGGGCGAGGTGCCGATCAGCCCCAGCATTTT
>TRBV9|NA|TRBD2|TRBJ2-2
CASSPRLAGDTGELFF
TGTGCCAGCAGCCCCAGACTAGCGGGAGACACCGGGGAGCTGTTTTTT
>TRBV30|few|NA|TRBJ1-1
CAWSGFETENTEAFF
TGTGCCTGGAGTGGTTTTGAAACCGAGAACACTGAAGCTTTCTTT
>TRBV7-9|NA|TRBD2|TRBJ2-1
CASSQRLAGIDEQFF
TGTGCCAGCAGCCAGCGGCTAGCGGGAATCGATGAGCAGTTCTTC
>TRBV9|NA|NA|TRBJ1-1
CASSVGGTEAFF
TGTGCCAGCAGCGTCGGGGGCACTGAAGCTTTCTTT
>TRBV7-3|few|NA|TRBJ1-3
CASSPGGGNTIYF
TGTGCCAGCAGCCCCGGGGGTGGAAACACCATATATTTT
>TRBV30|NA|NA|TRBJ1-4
CAWSVDSRASNEKLFF
TGTGCCTGGAGTGTAGACTCTCGAGCCTCTAATGAAAAACTGTTTTTT
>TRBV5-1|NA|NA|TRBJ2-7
CASSSNYGPQGMNEQYF
TGCGCCAGCAGCTCAAATTACGGACCCCAGGGAATGAACGAGCAGTACTTC
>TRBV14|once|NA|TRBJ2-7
CASSQVRAGPYEQYF
TGTGCCAGCAGCCAAGTTCGGGCAGGGCCCTACGAGCAGTACTTC
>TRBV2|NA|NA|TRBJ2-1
CASSELQGSYNEQFF
TGTGCCAGCAGTGAGTTACAGGGTTCCTACAATGAGCAGTTCTTC
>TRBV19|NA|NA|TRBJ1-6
CASSILNRENSPLHF
TGTGCCAGTAGTATACTTAACAGGGAAAATTCACCCCTCCACTTT
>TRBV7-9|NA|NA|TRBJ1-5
CASSSLRGEINQPQHF
TGTGCCAGCAGCTCCCTCAGGGGAGAGATCAATCAGCCCCAGCATTTT
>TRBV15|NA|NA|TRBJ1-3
CATSRGSGNTIYF
TGTGCCACCAGCAGAGGGTCTGGAAACACCATATATTTT
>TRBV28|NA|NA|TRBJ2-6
CASSLSARGRSGANVLTF
TGTGCCAGCAGTTTGTCGGCCAGGGGCCGATCTGGGGCCAACGTCCTGACTTTC
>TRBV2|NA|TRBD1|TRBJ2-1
CASRVTGSNEQFF
TGTGCCAGCAGAGTGACAGGGTCAAACGAGCAGTTCTTC
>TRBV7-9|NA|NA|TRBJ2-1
CASSLVANEQFF
TGTGCCAGCAGCTTAGTGGCAAATGAGCAGTTCTTC
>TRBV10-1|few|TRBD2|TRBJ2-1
CASSEPPGGGAYNEQFF
TGCGCCAGCAGTGAGCCCCCAGGCGGGGGGGCCTACAATGAGCAGTTCTTC